These 20 T cell receptor beta chains were all obtained from the same sample, sequenced in a study of T cell responses to AZD1222 COVID-19 vaccine. Repertoires were generated with immunoSEQ multiplex PCR, while TCRdb's copy carries only in-frame clones and drops some. The sample carries 130,000 to 150,000 clones, 85% to 95% recorded once. Source: peripheral blood, taken on day 0 of AZD1222 vaccination. The receptors shown here come from an adult in good health.

The chain carries TRBV2 and TRBJ1-5; D not resolved. Germline V gene lookup returns CDR1 SNHLY and CDR2 FYNNEI. The CDR3 is made up of 11 amino acids. V was trimmed by 4 bases and J by 5 bases, leaving 3 bases between them. The chain's CDR3 is CASSGDQPQHF. The CDR3 nucleotides read TGTGCCAGCAGTGGGGATCAGCCCCAGCATTTT.

The chain carries TRBV7-8 and TRBJ2-2; 10 bases are a match to TRBD1. This CDR3 has 15 amino acids. V lost 4 bases and J lost 3; bases outside the gene matches: 2. Germline V gene data show CDR1 as SGHVS and CDR2 as FQNEAQ. The DNA of the CDR3 is TGTGCCAGCAGCTACGGACAGGGGGACACCGGGGAGCTGTTTTTT. Its protein product is CASSYGQGDTGELFF.

V is TRBV7-9 and J is TRBJ1-1, with 7 bases lining up with TRBD1. CDR1 and CDR2 (germline): SEHNR, FQNEAQ (reference sequence). The V and J ends lost 5 bases and 3 bases, in that order; junction bases with no gene match: 6. The CDR3 runs 14 residues. In DNA form, the CDR3 reads TGTGCCAGCAGCCTATCGGGACAGTACACTGAAGCTTTCTTT. Residues: CASSLSGQYTEAFF.

CDR3 in DNA: TGTGCCAGCAGCCAAGAAGGTAGGGTCGGAAGAGAGACCCAGTACTTC. Its protein product is CASSQEGRVGRETQYF. V is TRBV3-1 (or the pseudogene TRBV3-2) and J is TRBJ2-5; unclear D gene. This CDR3 contains 16 residues. CDR1 is LGHDT, CDR2 YNNKEL, per germline (reference sequence). V lost 0 bases and J 4 bases, leaving 15 bases between the germline ends.

This chain connects TRBV7-3 to TRBJ1-3; D uncertain. Germline V CDR1 and CDR2: SGHTA, FQGTGA. V was clipped by 2 bases and J by 4 bases, with 15 bases between them. The CDR3 extends over 16 amino acids. The CDR3 is CASSLAPHATGNTIYF. CDR3 nucleotides: TGTGCCAGCAGCTTAGCCCCACACGCGACCGGAAACACCATATATTTT.

This sequence joins TRBV5-1 and TRBJ2-7; D uncertain. The CDR3 has 13 amino acids. Looked up from germline, CDR1 is SGHRS and CDR2 is YFSETQ. Trimming took 4 bases from V and 12 from J, leaving 20 bases between them. The CDR3 spells CASSPASFHVMYF. For the CDR3, the DNA is TGCGCCAGCAGCCCCGCTAGTTTCCATGTAATGTACTTC.

J is TRBJ1-4 and V is TRBV9, with D perhaps TRBD1 (5 bases). V lost 1 base, J lost 5 bases, and 9 bases lay in between. Germline V lookup: CDR1 SGDLS, CDR2 YYNGEE. The CDR3 covers 14 residues. CDR3 sequence (DNA): TGTGCCAGCAGCGTAAAAACAGGAAATGAAAAACTGTTTTTT. Translating gives CASSVKTGNEKLFF.

The chain uses TRBV6-5 and TRBJ1-5, with TRBD1 as a possible D gene (5 bases). The CDR3 runs 15 residues. V was shortened by 8 bases and J by 3 bases, with 17 bases between the two germline ends. Germline V gene data show CDR1 as MNHEY and CDR2 as SVGAGI. CDR3 in DNA: TGTGCCAGCGGGGGAAGTAGGGTTGACAATCAGCCCCAGCATTTT. This translates into CASGGSRVDNQPQHF.

There are a few counts of this clone. The V and J genes are TRBV12-5 and TRBJ1-3, with D perhaps matching TRBD1 (5 bases). Germline CDR1 is LGHNT and CDR2 is FRNRAP. The V and J ends lost 6 bases and 3 bases respectively, with 9 bases between them. The CDR3 runs to 13 residues. CDR3 in amino acids: CASGGTSGNTIYF. The DNA for the CDR3 is TGTGCTAGTGGGGGGACTAGTGGAAACACCATATATTTT.

The chain has TRBV7-2 and TRBJ1-1, with a weak D call TRBD1 (5 bases). The germline V gene encodes CDR1 SGHTA and CDR2 FQGNSA. There are 15 residues in the CDR3. Trimming removed 6 bases at V and 3 bases at J, with 17 bases between. CDR3 nucleotides: TGTGCCAGCAGTCCCCGGCCAGGGATGGACACTGAAGCTTTCTTT. Residues: CASSPRPGMDTEAFF.

This sequence joins TRBV7-9 and TRBJ2-3; possibly TRBD2 for D (6 bases). The germline V gene has CDR1 SEHNR and CDR2 FQNEAQ (reference sequence). V was cut by 5 bases and J by 1 base, with 13 bases left in between. There are 15 residues in the CDR3. CDR3 region: CASSPILAGTDTQYF. CDR3 nucleotides: TGTGCCAGCAGCCCTATCTTAGCGGGCACAGATACGCAGTATTTT.

Here the CDR3 DNA reads TGTGCCAGCAGCTCAGTGAGCGGTCAGCCCCAGCATTTT. This codes for CASSSVSGQPQHF. The V gene is TRBV7-2, the J gene TRBJ1-5; no clear D gene. The V gene lost 4 bases and the J gene lost 6 bases, with 10 bases spanning the gap. Germline V lookup: CDR1 SGHTA, CDR2 FQGNSA. The CDR3 runs to 13 residues.

A single count supports this clone. This sequence joins TRBV7-6 and TRBJ2-1, with 7 bases lining up with TRBD2. Germline CDR1 reads SGHVS; CDR2 reads FNYEAQ. V lost 1 base and J lost 5; bases outside the gene matches: 8. The CDR3 length is 16 residues. DNA of the CDR3: TGTGCCAGCAGCTTAGGCGGGAGCGGACCAAACAATGAGCAGTTCTTC. This codes for CASSLGGSGPNNEQFF.

The CDR3 loop reads CASSWRTGDFNSPLHF. In nucleotides, the CDR3 is TGTGCCAGCAGCTGGAGGACAGGAGACTTTAATTCACCCCTCCACTTT. The chain carries TRBV5-6 and TRBJ1-6; TRBD1 aligns across 7 bases. J was trimmed by 6 bases and V by 3 bases; bases with no gene match: 9. The CDR3 runs 16 residues. The germline V gene encodes CDR1 SGHDT and CDR2 YYEEEE. Based on the CDR3 plus reference TRBV5-6 and TRBJ1-6, the full variable domain is DAGVTQSPTHLIKTRGQQVTLRCSPKSGHDTVSWYQQALGQGPQFIFQYYEEEERQRGNFPDRFSGHQFPNYSSELNVNALLLGDSALYLCASSWRTGDFNSPLHFGNGTRLTVT.

The chain uses TRBV9 and TRBJ2-4; a possible D gene is TRBD1 (5 bases). The CDR3 sequence is 15 residues long. Germline assignment: CDR1 SGDLS and CDR2 YYNGEE. Between the trimmed V and J ends, which lost 0 bases and 8 bases, there was a span of 15 bases. DNA of the CDR3: TGTGCCAGCAGCGTAGCCTGGCAGGGTGGGGACATTCAGTACTTC. Protein: CASSVAWQGGDIQYF. The whole variable domain, filled in from reference TRBV9 and TRBJ2-4, reads DSGVTQTPKHLITATGQRVTLRCSPRSGDLSVYWYQQSLDQGLQFLIQYYNGEERAKGNILERFSAQQFPDLHSELNLSSLELGDSALYFCASSVAWQGGDIQYFGAGTRLSVL.

Only a few counts were recorded for this clone. The chain combines TRBV6-6 with TRBJ2-5; possible D gene TRBD2, 5 bases. V lost 2 bases to trimming and J lost 5 bases, with 12 bases between them. Germline CDR1 reads MNHNY; CDR2 reads SVGAGI (reference sequence). This CDR3 contains 14 residues. The CDR3 nucleotides are TGTGCCAGCAGTTACCCACTAGTTTGGGAGACCCAGTACTTC. Protein: CASSYPLVWETQYF.

The rearrangement joins TRBV12-3 or TRBV12-4 to TRBJ2-5; D is possibly TRBD2 (5 bases). Trimming removed 3 bases at V and 6 bases at J, with 11 bases between. This CDR3 comprises 13 residues. CDR3 DNA sequence: TGTGCCAGCAGTTTTACGGGAAGGCAGACCCAGTACTTC. This codes for CASSFTGRQTQYF.

This sequence joins TRBV20-1 and TRBJ1-6; 7 bases map to TRBD1. V lost 3 bases and J lost 10; bases outside the gene matches: 15. The CDR3 extends over 16 amino acids. Per germline, CDR1 DFQATT and CDR2 SNEGSKA (reference sequence). CDR3 amino acids: CSASGGTAQTESPLHF. CDR3 in DNA: TGCAGTGCTAGTGGTGGGACAGCCCAAACGGAATCACCCCTCCACTTT.

The chain joins TRBV10-3 to TRBJ1-5; no definite D call. Per the germline V gene, CDR1 is ENHRY and CDR2 is SYGVKD. This CDR3 contains 14 residues. With 3 bases removed from V and 7 bases from J, the gap between germline ends came to 13 bases. CDR3: CAISDGFGGQPQHF. DNA of the CDR3: TGTGCCATCAGTGATGGGTTTGGCGGGCAGCCCCAGCATTTT.

The chain recombines TRBV5-1 with TRBJ1-6; the match to TRBD1 covers 9 bases. J gave up 7 bases and V 4 bases, and 6 bases lay outside the gene matches. CDR3 length equals 15 residues. CDR1 and CDR2 from the germline V gene are SGHRS and YFSETQ. CDR3 DNA sequence: TGCGCCAGCAGCCGATGGACAGGGGAGAATTCACCCCTCCACTTT. Its protein product is CASSRWTGENSPLHF.